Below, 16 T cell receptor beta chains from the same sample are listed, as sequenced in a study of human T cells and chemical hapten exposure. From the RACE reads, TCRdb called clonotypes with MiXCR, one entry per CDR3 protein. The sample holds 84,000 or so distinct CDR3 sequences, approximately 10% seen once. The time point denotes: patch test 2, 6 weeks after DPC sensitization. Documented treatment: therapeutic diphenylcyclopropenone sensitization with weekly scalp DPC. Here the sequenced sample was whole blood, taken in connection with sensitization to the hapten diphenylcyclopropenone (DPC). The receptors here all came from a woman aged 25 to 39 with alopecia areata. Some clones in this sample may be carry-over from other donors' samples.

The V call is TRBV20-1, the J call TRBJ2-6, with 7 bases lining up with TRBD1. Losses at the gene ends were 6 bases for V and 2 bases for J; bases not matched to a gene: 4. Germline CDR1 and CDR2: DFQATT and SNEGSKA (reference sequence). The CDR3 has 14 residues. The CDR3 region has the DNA TGCAGTGCCGTTGACAGGGCTGGGGCCAACGTCCTGACTTTC. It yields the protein CSAVDRAGANVLTF.

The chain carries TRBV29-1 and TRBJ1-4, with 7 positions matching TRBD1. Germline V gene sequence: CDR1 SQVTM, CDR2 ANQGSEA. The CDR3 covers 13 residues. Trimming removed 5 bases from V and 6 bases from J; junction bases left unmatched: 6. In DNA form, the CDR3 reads TGCAGCGTTTCGACAGGGAGGGATGAAAAACTGTTTTTT. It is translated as CSVSTGRDEKLFF.

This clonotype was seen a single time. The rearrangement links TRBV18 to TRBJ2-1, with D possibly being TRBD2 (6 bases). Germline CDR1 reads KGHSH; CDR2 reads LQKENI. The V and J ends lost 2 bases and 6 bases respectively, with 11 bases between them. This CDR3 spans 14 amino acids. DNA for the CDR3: TGTGCCAGCTCACCAACCGCGGGAAGCAATGAGCAGTTCTTC. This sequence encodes CASSPTAGSNEQFF.

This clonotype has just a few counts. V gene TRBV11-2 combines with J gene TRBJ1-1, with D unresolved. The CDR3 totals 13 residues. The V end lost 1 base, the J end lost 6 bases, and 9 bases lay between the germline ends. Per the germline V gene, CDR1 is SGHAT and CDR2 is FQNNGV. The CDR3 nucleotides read TGTGCCAGCAGCTTAGGGAGGGTCTCTGAAGCTTTCTTT. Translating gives CASSLGRVSEAFF.

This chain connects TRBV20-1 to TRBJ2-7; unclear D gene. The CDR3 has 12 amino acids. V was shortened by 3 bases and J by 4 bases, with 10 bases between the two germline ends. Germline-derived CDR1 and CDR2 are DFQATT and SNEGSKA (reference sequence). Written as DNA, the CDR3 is TGCAGTGCTAGGGACGTGGGGTACGAGCAGTACTTC. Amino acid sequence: CSARDVGYEQYF.

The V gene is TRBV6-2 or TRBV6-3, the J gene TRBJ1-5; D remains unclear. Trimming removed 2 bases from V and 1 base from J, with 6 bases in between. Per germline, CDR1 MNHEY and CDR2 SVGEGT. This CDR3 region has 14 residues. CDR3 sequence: CASSYAASNQPQHF. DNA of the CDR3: TGTGCCAGCAGTTACGCCGCCAGCAATCAGCCCCAGCATTTT.

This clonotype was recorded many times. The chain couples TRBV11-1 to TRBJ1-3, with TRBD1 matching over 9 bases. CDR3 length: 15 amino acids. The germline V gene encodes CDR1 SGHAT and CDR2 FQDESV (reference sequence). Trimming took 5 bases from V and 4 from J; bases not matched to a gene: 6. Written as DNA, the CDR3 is TGTGCCAGCAGCCTCCGGACAGGGGCCGGAAACACCATATATTTT. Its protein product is CASSLRTGAGNTIYF.

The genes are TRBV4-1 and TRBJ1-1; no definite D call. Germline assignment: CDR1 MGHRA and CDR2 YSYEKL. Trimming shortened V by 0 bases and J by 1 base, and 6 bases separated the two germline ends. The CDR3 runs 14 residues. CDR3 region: CASSQDERNTEAFF. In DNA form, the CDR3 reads TGCGCCAGCAGCCAAGACGAAAGGAACACTGAAGCTTTCTTT.

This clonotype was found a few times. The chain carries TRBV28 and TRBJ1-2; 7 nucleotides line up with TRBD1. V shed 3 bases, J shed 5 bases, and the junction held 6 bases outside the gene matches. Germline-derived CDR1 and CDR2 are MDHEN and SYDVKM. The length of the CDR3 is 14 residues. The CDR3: CASSFGTESYGYTF. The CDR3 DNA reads TGTGCCAGCAGTTTCGGGACAGAATCTTATGGCTACACCTTC.

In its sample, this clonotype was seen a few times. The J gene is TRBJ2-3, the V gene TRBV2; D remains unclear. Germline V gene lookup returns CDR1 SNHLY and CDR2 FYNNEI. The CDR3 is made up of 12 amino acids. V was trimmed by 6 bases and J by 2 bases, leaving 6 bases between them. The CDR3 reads CASSFATDTQYF. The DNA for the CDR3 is TGTGCCAGCAGCTTTGCCACAGATACGCAGTATTTT.

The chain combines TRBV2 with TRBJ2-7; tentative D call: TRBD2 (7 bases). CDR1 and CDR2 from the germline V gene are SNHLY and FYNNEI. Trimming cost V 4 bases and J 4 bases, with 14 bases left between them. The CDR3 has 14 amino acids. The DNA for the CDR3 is TGTGCCAGCAGTGCGGGGGGCCGAGGGTACGAGCAGTACTTC. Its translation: CASSAGGRGYEQYF.

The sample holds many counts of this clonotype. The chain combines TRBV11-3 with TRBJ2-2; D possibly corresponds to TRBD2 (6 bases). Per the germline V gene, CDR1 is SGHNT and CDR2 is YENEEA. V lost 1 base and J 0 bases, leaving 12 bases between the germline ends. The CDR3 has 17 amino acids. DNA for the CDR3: TGTGCCAGCAGCTTAGCACTAGCAAACGCGAACACCGGGGAGCTGTTTTTT. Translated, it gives CASSLALANANTGELFF.

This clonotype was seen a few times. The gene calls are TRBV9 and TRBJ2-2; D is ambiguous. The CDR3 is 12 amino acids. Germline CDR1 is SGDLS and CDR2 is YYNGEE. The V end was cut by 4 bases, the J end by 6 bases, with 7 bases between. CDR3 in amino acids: CASSSIPGELFF. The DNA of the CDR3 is TGTGCCAGCAGCTCCATCCCCGGGGAGCTGTTTTTT. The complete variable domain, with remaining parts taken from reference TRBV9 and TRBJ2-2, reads DSGVTQTPKHLITATGQRVTLRCSPRSGDLSVYWYQQSLDQGLQFLIQYYNGEERAKGNILERFSAQQFPDLHSELNLSSLELGDSALYFCASSSIPGELFFGEGSRLTVL.

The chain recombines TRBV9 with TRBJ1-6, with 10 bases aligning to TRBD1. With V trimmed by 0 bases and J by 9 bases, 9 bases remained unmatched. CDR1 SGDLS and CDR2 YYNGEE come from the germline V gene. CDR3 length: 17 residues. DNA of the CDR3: TGTGCCAGCAGCGTAGGGCCGGACAGGGGGTTCGGTTCACCCCTCCACTTT. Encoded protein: CASSVGPDRGFGSPLHF.

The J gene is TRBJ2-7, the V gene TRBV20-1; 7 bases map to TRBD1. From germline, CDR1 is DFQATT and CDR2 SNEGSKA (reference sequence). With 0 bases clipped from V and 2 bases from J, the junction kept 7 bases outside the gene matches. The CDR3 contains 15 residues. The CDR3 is CSARDRLGTAYEQYF. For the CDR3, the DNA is TGCAGTGCTAGAGACCGCCTTGGGACAGCCTACGAGCAGTACTTC.

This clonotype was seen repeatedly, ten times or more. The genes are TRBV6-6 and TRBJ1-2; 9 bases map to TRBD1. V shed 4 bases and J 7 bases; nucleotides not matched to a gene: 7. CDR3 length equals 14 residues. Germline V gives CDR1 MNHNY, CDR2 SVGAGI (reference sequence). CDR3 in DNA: TGTGCCAGCAGTTCGGGACAGGGAGGTTTTGGCTACACCTTC. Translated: CASSSGQGGFGYTF.